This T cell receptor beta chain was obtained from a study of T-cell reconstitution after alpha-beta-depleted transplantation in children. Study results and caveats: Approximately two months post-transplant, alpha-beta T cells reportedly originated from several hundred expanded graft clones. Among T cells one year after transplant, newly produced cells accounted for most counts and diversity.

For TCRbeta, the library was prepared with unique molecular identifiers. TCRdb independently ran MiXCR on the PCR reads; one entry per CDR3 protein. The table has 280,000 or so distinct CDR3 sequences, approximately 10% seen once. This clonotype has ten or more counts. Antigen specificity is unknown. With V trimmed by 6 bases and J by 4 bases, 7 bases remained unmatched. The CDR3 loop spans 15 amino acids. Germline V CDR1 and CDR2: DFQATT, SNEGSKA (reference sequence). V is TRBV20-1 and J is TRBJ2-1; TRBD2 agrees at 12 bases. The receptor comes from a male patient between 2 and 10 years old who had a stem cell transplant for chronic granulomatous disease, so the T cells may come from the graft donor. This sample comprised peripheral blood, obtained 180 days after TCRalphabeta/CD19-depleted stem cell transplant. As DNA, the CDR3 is TGCAGTGCACGACTAGCGGGGGCGATTTACAATGAGCAGTTCTTC. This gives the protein CSARLAGAIYNEQFF.